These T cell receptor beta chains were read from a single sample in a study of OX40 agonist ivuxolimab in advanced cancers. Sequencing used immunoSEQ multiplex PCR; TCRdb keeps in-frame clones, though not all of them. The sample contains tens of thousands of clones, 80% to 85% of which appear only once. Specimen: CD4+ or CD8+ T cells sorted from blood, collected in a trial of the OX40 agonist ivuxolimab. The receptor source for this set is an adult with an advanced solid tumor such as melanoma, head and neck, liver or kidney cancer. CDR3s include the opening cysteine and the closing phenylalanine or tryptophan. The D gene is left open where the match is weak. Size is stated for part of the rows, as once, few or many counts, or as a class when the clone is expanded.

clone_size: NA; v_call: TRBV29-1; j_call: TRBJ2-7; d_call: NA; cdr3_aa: CSVESGSEQYF; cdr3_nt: TGCAGCGTTGAATCCGGAAGCGAGCAGTACTTC
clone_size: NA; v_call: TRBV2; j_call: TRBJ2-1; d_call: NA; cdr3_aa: CASSEESTHNEQFF; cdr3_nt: TGTGCCAGCAGTGAAGAGAGTACACATAATGAGCAGTTCTTC
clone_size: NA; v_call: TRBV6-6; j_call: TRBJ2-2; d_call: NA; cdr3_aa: CASSYDVLPGELFF; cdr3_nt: TGTGCCAGCAGTTACGACGTACTCCCCGGGGAGCTGTTTTTT
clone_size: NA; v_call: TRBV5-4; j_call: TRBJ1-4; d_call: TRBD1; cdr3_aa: CASSSPGTGASKLFF; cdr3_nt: TGTGCCAGCAGCTCTCCCGGGACAGGGGCGTCAAAACTGTTTTTT
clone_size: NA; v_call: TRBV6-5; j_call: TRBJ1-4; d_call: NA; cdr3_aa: CATRRKANEKLFF; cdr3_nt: TGTGCCACCCGACGGAAGGCAAATGAAAAACTGTTTTTT
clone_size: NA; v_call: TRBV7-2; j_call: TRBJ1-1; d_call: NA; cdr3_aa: CASSSIGTLNTEAFF; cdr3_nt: TGTGCCAGCAGCTCTATCGGGACACTAAACACTGAAGCTTTCTTT
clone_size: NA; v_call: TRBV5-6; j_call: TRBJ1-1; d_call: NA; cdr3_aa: CASSPPRGTEAFF; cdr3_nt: TGTGCCAGCAGCCCACCCCGGGGCACTGAAGCTTTCTTT
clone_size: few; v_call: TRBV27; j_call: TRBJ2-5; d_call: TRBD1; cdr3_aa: CASSLGTGGVETQYF; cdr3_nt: TGTGCCAGCAGTTTAGGGACAGGCGGGGTGGAGACCCAGTACTTC
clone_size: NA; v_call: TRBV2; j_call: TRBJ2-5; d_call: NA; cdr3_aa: CASSGRGFGQETQYF; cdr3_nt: TGTGCCAGCAGTGGGAGGGGTTTCGGGCAAGAGACCCAGTACTTC
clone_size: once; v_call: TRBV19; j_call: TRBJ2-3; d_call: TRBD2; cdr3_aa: CASRPISGGNTDTQYF; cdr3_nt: TGTGCCAGTAGGCCCATCAGCGGGGGTAACACAGATACGCAGTATTTT
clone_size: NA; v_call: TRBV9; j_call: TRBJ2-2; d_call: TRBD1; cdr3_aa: CASSATGGSSGELFF; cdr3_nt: TGTGCCAGCAGCGCGACAGGGGGGAGTTCCGGGGAGCTGTTTTTT
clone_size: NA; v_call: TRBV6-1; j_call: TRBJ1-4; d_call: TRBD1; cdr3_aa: CASSELLQGASFNEKLFF; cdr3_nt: TGTGCCAGCAGTGAATTGCTTCAGGGGGCTTCCTTCAATGAAAAACTGTTTTTT
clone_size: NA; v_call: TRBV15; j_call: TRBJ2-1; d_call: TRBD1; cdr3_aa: CATATGLTYNEQFF; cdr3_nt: TGTGCCACCGCGACAGGGTTGACCTACAATGAGCAGTTCTTC
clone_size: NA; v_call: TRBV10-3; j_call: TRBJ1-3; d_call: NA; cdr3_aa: CAISELEGSGNTIYF; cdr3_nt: TGTGCCATCAGTGAGCTGGAGGGCTCTGGAAACACCATATATTTT
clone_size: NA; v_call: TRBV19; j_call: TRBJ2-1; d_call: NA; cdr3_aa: CASSITPSSYNEQFF; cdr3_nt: TGTGCCAGTAGTATAACCCCGAGCTCCTACAATGAGCAGTTCTTC
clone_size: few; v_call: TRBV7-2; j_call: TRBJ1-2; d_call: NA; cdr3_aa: CASSLDLVTGYTF; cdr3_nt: TGTGCCAGCAGCTTAGACCTGGTTACGGGCTACACCTTC
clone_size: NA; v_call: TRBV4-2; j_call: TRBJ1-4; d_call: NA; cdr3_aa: CASSQGGGTLEKLFF; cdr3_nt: TGTGCCAGCAGCCAAGGGGGCGGGACACTTGAAAAACTGTTTTTT
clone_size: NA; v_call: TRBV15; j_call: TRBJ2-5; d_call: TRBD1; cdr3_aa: CATSRGDRVGTGVRETQYF; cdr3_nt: TGTGCCACCAGCAGAGGGGATCGGGTCGGGACAGGGGTTCGGGAGACCCAGTACTTC
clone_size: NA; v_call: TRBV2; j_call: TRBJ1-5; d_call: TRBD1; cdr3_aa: CASRSDRGSNQPQHF; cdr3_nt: TGTGCCAGCAGATCGGACAGGGGGAGCAATCAGCCCCAGCATTTT
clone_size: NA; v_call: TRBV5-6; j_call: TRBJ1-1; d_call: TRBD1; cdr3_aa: CASSLVRGRAFF; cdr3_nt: TGTGCCAGCAGCTTGGTCAGGGGGCGAGCTTTCTTT
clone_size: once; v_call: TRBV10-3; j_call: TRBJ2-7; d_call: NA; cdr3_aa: CAISGADRKSHEQYF; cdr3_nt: TGTGCCATCAGTGGGGCGGACCGTAAAAGTCACGAGCAGTACTTC
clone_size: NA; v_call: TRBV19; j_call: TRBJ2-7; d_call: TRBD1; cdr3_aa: CASSTARTGGFDEQYF; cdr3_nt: TGTGCCAGTAGCACCGCCCGGACAGGGGGTTTCGACGAGCAGTACTTC
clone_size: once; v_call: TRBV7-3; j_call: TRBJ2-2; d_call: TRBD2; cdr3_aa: CASSLVGTTNTGELFF; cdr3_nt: TGTGCCAGCAGCTTAGTCGGGACTACAAACACCGGGGAGCTGTTTTTT
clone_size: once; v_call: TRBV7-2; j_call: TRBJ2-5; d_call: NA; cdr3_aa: CASSLRTEETQYF; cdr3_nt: TGTGCCAGCAGCTTAAGGACAGAAGAGACCCAGTACTTC
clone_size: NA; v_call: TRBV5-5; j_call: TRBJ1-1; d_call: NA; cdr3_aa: CASSRGQTSEAFF; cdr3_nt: TGTGCCAGCAGCCGGGGCCAAACGTCTGAAGCTTTCTTT
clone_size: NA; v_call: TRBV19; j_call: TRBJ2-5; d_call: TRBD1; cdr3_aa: CASSRTGQETQYF; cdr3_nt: TGTGCCAGTAGCAGGACAGGTCAAGAGACCCAGTACTTC
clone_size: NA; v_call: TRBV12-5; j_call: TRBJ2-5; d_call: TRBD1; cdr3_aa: CASGRDREETQYF; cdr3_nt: TGTGCTAGTGGTCGGGACAGGGAGGAGACCCAGTACTTC
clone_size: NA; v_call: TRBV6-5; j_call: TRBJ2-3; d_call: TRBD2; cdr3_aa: CASKESGGAVDTQYF; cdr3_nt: TGTGCCAGCAAGGAAAGCGGGGGGGCCGTAGATACGCAGTATTTT
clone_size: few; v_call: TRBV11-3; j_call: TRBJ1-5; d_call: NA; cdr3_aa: CAREQVNQPQHF; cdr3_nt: TGTGCCCGCGAGCAGGTCAATCAGCCCCAGCATTTT
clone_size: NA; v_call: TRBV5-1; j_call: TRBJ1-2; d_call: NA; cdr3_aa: CASSVDGYGYTF; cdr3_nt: TGCGCCAGCAGCGTTGACGGCTATGGCTACACCTTC
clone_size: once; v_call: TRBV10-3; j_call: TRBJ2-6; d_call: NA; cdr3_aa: CASSYSSGANVLTF; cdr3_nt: TGTGCCAGCAGTTACTCGTCTGGGGCCAACGTCCTGACTTTC
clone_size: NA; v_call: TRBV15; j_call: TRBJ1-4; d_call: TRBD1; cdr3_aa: CATSPGTGHEKLFF; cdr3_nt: TGTGCCACCAGCCCCGGGACAGGCCATGAAAAACTGTTTTTT
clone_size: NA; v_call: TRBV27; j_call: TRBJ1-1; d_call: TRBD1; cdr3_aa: CASSSRGQNTEAFF; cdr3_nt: TGTGCCAGCAGTTCCAGGGGGCAGAACACTGAAGCTTTCTTT
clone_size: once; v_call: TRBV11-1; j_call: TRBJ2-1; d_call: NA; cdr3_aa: CASSLEGTWNEQFF; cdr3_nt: TGTGCCAGCAGCTTAGAGGGGACATGGAATGAGCAGTTCTTC
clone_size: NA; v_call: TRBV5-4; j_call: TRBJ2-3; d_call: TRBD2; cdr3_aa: CASSISGGAYTDTQYF; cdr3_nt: TGTGCCAGCAGCATTAGCGGGGGGGCCTACACAGATACGCAGTATTTT
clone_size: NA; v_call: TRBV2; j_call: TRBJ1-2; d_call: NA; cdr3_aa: CASSDGGLGGYTF; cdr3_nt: TGTGCCAGCAGTGACGGGGGGCTCGGTGGCTACACCTTC
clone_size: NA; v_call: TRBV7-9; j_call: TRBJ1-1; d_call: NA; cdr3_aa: CASSFSRDGDTEAFF; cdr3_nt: TGTGCCAGCAGCTTTTCCCGGGATGGGGACACTGAAGCTTTCTTT